The present T cell receptor (beta chain) was sequenced within a study of T-cell reconstitution after alpha-beta-depleted transplantation in children. Study-level points and caveats: There were reportedly several hundred expanded graft clones from which alpha-beta T cells came about two months after transplant. Some patients' high day-60 TCRbeta diversity was attributed to recipient cells surviving conditioning. Counts and diversity of T cells one year after transplant came mostly from newly produced T cells.

A TCRbeta library incorporating unique molecular identifiers was prepared. TCRdb reprocessed the PCR reads via MiXCR and lists one record per CDR3 protein. The repertoire holds some 200,000 distinct CDR3 sequences, with roughly 11% as singletons. This clonotype was recorded many times. Its antigen is not identified. J was trimmed by 6 bases and V by 3 bases; bases with no gene match: 5. Germline V gene data show CDR1 as MGHRA and CDR2 as YSYEKL. This CDR3 has 15 residues. This sequence was found in a child under two years old with acute myeloid leukemia, due to receive a stem cell transplant. This sample comprised PBMCs, obtained before TCRalphabeta/CD19-depleted stem cell transplant. The chain is built from TRBV4-1 and TRBJ2-7, with 13 bases matching TRBD2. This CDR3 is CASSQGTSGIPEQYF. The CDR3 nucleotides read TGCGCCAGCAGCCAGGGGACTAGCGGGATCCCCGAGCAGTACTTC.